The present TCR beta chain was sequenced within a study of T cell responses to AZD1222 COVID-19 vaccine. The protocol was immunoSEQ multiplex PCR, while the TCRdb copy is restricted to in-frame clones and leaves out a portion. Here the sample spans roughly 130,000 clones, 70% to 90% being singletons. This CDR3 is built from 17 residues. V shed 2 bases, J shed 1 base, and the junction held 5 bases outside the gene matches. Germline CDR1 reads SNHLY; CDR2 reads FYNNEI. The source was peripheral blood, collected on day 0 of AZD1222 vaccination. This clonotype was obtained from an adult in good health. V is TRBV2 and J is TRBJ2-7; TRBD2 matches at 13 bases. CDR3 sequence reads: CASSEWTSGRGSYEQYF. The DNA of the CDR3 is TGTGCCAGCAGTGAATGGACTAGCGGGAGAGGATCCTACGAGCAGTACTTC.